This T cell receptor (beta chain) was retrieved from a study of blood T cells in healthy people across ages. A note on this clonotype: Its antigen is as yet unknown.

This CDR3 spans 15 amino acids. Germline V gene sequence: CDR1 SGDLS, CDR2 YYNGEE. Trimming took 4 bases from V and 4 from J, leaving 15 bases between them. Whole-study results and caveats: The fall in TCR beta diversity per million T cells was roughly linear with age.

PCR was performed a second time for about 6 to 12 cycles using a sample-barcoded 5' primer and a J-beta primer mix. All cDNA molecules were each tagged by a template-switch adaptor with 12 random nucleotides. MiXCR, run by TCRdb on the 5' RACE reads, gives a single entry per CDR3 protein. This table has 500,000 to 600,000 distinct CDR3 sequences, approximately 30% appearing once. This sequence was found in a woman in her 70s in good health. Sequenced input: blood. The rearrangement links TRBV9 to TRBJ1-3; D possibly corresponds to TRBD1 (5 bases). CDR3 amino acids: CASSYRAGNGNTIYF. CDR3 in DNA: TGTGCCAGCAGCTATCGGGCAGGGAACGGAAACACCATATATTTT.